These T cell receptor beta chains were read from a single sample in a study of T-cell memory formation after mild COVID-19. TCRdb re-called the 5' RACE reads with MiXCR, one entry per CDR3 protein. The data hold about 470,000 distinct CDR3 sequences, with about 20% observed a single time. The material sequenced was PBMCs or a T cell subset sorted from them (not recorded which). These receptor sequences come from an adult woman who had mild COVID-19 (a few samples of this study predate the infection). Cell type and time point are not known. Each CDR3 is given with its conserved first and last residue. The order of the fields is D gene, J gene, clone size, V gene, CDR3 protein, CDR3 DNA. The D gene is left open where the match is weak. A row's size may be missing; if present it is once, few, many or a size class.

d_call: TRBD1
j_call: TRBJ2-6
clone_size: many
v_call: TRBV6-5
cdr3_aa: CASSSQRTGIISGANVLTF
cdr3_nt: TGTGCCAGCAGTTCCCAAAGGACAGGAATAATATCTGGGGCCAACGTCCTGACTTTC

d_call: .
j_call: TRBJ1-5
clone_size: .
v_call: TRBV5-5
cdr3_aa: CASAGQNNQPQHF
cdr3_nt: TGTGCCAGCGCCGGACAGAACAATCAGCCCCAGCATTTT

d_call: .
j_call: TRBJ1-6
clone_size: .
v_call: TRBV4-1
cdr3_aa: CASSQSGSNNSPLHF
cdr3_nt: TGCGCCAGCAGCCAGTCAGGGTCCAATAATTCACCCCTCCACTTT

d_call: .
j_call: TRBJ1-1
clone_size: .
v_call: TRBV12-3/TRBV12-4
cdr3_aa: CASSRVGLLNTEAFF
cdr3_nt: TGTGCCAGCAGCCGAGTAGGGCTCCTAAACACTGAAGCTTTCTTT

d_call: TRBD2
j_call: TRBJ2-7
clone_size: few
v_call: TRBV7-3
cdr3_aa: CASSLSVRLAGGEQYF
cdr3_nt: TGTGCCAGCAGCTTATCAGTCCGACTAGCGGGAGGTGAGCAGTACTTC

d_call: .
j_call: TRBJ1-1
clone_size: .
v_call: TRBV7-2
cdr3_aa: CASSSTHGNTEAFF
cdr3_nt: TGTGCCAGCAGCTCAACCCACGGGAACACTGAAGCTTTCTTT

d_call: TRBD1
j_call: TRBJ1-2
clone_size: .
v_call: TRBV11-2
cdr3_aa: CASSLDGTGNGGYTF
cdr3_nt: TGTGCCAGCAGCTTAGACGGGACAGGGAATGGAGGCTACACCTTC

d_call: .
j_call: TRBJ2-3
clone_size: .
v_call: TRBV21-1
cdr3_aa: CASRARGHPLADTQYF
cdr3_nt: TGTGCCAGCAGAGCGCGGGGGCACCCTTTGGCAGATACGCAGTATTTT

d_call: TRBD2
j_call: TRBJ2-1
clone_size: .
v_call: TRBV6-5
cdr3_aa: CASRKTSGSGNEQFF
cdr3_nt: TGTGCCAGCCGCAAAACTAGCGGGAGTGGCAATGAGCAGTTCTTC

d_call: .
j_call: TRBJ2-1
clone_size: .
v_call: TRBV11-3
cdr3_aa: CASSLVGSGTQEPYNEQFF
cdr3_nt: TGTGCCAGCAGCTTAGTCGGGTCCGGGACCCAGGAGCCCTACAATGAGCAGTTCTTC

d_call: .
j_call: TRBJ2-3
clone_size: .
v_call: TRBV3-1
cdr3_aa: CASSQDVTGTDTQYF
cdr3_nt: TGTGCCAGCAGCCAAGATGTCACAGGTACAGATACGCAGTATTTT

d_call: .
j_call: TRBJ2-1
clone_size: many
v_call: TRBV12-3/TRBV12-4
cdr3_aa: CASSKGGRPSEFF
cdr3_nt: TGTGCCAGCAGCAAAGGGGGAAGGCCCTCAGAGTTCTTC

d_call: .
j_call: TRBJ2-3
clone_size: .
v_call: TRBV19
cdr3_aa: CASSPGNEDTQYF
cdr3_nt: TGTGCCAGTAGTCCCGGAAACGAAGATACGCAGTATTTT

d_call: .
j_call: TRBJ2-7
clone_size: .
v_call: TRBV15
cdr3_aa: CATSRDAYGAWGRDYDEQYF
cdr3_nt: TGTGCCACCAGCAGAGATGCTTATGGGGCCTGGGGCAGGGATTACGACGAGCAGTACTTC

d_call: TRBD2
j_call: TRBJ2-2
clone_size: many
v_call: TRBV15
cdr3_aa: CATSRDQAGGPNTGELFF
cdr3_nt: TGTGCCACCAGCAGAGATCAAGCGGGGGGCCCGAACACCGGGGAGCTGTTTTTT

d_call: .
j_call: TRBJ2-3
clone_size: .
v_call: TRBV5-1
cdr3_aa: CASSRGLEGDTQYF
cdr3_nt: TGCGCCAGCAGCCGGGGCCTCGAGGGAGATACGCAGTATTTT

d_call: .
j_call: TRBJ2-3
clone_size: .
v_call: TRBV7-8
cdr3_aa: CASSLAGGWTDTQYF
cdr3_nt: TGTGCCAGCAGCTTAGCGGGGGGCTGGACAGATACGCAGTATTTT

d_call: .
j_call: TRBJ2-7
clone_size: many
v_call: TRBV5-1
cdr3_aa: CASSWQGYYEQYF
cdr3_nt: TGCGCCAGCAGCTGGCAGGGGTACTACGAGCAGTACTTC

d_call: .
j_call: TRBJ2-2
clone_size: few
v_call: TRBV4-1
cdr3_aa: CASSQGTPYTGELFF
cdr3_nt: TGCGCCAGCAGCCAAGGCACCCCGTACACCGGGGAGCTGTTTTTT

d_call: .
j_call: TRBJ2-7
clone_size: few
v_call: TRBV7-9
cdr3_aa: CASSPRGSSEYEQYF
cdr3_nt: TGTGCCAGCAGCCCCAGGGGCTCAAGCGAGTACGAGCAGTACTTC

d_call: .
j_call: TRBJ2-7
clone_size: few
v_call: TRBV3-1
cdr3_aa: CASSQGGGGLYEQYF
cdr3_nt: TGTGCCAGCAGCCAAGGGGGCGGCGGTCTCTACGAGCAGTACTTC

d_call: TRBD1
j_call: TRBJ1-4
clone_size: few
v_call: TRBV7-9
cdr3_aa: CASSQGQLNEKLFF
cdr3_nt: TGTGCCAGCAGCCAGGGACAGCTTAATGAAAAACTGTTTTTT

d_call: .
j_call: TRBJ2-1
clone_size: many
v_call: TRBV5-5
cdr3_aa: CASSFGGYNEQFF
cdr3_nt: TGTGCCAGCAGCTTCGGGGGATACAATGAGCAGTTCTTC

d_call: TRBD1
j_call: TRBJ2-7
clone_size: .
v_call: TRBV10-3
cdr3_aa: CAIRGQGGYEQYF
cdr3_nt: TGTGCCATCAGGGGACAGGGAGGGTACGAGCAGTACTTC

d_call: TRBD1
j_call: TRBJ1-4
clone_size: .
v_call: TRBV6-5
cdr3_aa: CASGSRGRELEKLFF
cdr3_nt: TGTGCCAGCGGGAGCAGGGGGCGCGAACTGGAAAAACTGTTTTTT

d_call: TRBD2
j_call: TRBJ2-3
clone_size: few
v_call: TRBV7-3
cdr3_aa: CASSPSGGGTDTQYF
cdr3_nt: TGTGCCAGCAGTCCTAGCGGGGGGGGGACAGATACGCAGTATTTT

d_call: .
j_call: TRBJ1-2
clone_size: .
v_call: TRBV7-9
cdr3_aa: CASREGILDYGYTF
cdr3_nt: TGTGCCAGCAGGGAGGGGATCCTGGACTATGGCTACACCTTC

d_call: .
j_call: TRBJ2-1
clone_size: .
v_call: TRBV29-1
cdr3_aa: CSAGLGAGSEQFF
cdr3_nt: TGCAGCGCCGGGCTTGGGGCCGGGAGTGAGCAGTTCTTC

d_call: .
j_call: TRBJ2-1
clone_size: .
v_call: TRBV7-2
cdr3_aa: CASSILLGLNEQFF
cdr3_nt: TGTGCCAGCAGCATCCTATTAGGGTTGAATGAGCAGTTCTTC

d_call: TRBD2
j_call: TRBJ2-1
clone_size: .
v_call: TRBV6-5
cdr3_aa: CASSYSGGRLGNEQFF
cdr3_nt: TGTGCCAGCAGTTACTCCGGCGGGAGGTTAGGTAATGAGCAGTTCTTC

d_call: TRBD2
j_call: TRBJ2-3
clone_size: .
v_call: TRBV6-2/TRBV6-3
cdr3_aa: CASSRRLAGESTDTQYF
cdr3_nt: TGTGCCAGCAGTCGACGTCTAGCGGGAGAAAGCACAGATACGCAGTATTTT

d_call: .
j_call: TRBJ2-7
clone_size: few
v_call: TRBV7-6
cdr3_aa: CASSLRGGGYDEQYF
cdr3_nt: TGTGCCAGCAGCTTACGTGGAGGGGGGTACGACGAGCAGTACTTC

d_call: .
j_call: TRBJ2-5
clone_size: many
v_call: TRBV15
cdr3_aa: CATSRDQGPQETQYF
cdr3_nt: TGTGCCACCAGCAGAGATCAGGGACCGCAAGAGACCCAGTACTTC

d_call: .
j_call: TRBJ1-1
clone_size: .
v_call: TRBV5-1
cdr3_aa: CASSLWGTRNTEAFF
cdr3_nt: TGCGCCAGCAGCTTGTGGGGGACACGGAACACTGAAGCTTTCTTT

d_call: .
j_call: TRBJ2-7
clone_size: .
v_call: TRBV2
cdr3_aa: CATLSRSSYEQYF
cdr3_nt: TGTGCCACCCTGAGCAGGAGCTCCTACGAGCAGTACTTC

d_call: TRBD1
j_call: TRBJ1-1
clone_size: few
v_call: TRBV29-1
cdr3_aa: CSVATGYTEAFF
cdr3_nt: TGCAGCGTCGCGACAGGGTACACTGAAGCTTTCTTT

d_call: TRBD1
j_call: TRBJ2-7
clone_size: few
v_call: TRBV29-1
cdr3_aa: CSVHRGYEQYF
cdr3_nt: TGCAGCGTCCACAGGGGTTACGAGCAGTACTTC

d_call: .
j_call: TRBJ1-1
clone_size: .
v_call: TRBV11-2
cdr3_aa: CASSLETGRTEAFF
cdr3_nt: TGTGCCAGCAGCTTAGAGACAGGCCGCACTGAAGCTTTCTTT

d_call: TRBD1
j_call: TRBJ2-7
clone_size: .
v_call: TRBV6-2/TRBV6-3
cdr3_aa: CASSLQGARYEQYF
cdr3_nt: TGTGCCAGCAGTCTGCAGGGGGCGAGGTACGAGCAGTACTTC

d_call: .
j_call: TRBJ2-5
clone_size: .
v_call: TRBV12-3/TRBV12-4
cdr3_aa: CASTPMGSGSLAQETQYF
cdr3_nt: TGTGCCAGCACCCCCATGGGTAGCGGTTCATTGGCGCAAGAGACCCAGTACTTC

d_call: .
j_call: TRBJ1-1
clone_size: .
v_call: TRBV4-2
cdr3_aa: CASSQETETEAFF
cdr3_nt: TGTGCCAGCAGCCAAGAGACAGAGACTGAAGCTTTCTTT

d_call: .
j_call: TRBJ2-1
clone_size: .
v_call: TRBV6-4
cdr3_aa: CASSDGTANNEQFF
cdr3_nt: TGTGCCAGCAGTGATGGAACGGCAAACAATGAGCAGTTCTTC

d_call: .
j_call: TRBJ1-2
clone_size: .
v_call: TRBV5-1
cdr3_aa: CASSLADGANYGYTF
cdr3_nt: TGCGCCAGCAGCTTGGCCGACGGGGCAAACTATGGCTACACCTTC

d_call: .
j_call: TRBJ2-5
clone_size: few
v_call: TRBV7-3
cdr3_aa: CASSLGHPGETQYF
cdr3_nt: TGTGCCAGCAGCTTGGGCCATCCGGGAGAGACCCAGTACTTC

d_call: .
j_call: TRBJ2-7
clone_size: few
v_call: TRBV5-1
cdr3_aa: CASTRAGLYEQYF
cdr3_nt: TGCGCCAGCACCCGGGCTGGTCTCTACGAGCAGTACTTC

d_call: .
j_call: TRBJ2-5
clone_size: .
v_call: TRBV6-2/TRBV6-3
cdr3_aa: CASSYWGSGTEETQYF
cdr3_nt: TGTGCCAGCAGTTACTGGGGTTCGGGGACGGAAGAGACCCAGTACTTC

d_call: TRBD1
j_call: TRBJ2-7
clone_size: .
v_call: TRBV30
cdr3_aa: CAWSDSDRAKYF
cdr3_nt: TGTGCCTGGAGTGATTCGGACAGGGCGAAGTACTTC

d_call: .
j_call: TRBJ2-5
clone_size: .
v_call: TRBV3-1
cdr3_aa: CASSPGPGRETQYF
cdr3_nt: TGTGCCAGCAGCCCCGGACCCGGCCGAGAGACCCAGTACTTC

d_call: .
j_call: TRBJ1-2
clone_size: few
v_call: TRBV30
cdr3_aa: CAWTPRLSLGYTF
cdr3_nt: TGTGCCTGGACGCCCAGGTTATCGTTAGGCTACACCTTC

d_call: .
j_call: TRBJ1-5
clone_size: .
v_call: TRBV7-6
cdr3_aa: CASEPQHF
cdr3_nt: TGTGCCAGTGAGCCCCAGCATTTT

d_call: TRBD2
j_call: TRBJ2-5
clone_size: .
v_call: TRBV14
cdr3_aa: CASSQVSPGLAGVETQYF
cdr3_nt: TGTGCCAGCAGCCAAGTAAGCCCGGGACTAGCGGGAGTAGAGACCCAGTACTTC

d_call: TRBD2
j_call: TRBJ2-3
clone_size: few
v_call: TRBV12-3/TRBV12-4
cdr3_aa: CASSFIAGGRTDTQYF
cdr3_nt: TGTGCCAGCAGTTTTATAGCGGGGGGCCGCACAGATACGCAGTATTTT